This TCR beta chain originates from a study of T cells in Graves' hyperthyroidism and ophthalmopathy (dated by TCRdb to about 2019). For context, the study as a whole: Peripheral blood samples were taken at initial diagnosis, before any treatment was given. A discovery cohort of about a hundred patients, approximately 45 with Graves' ophthalmopathy and about 58 with stable Graves' hyperthyroidism, was used to find distinguishing TCR V-J signatures. Prospective prediction of ophthalmopathy was tested in an independent validation cohort of approximately 18 hyperthyroidism patients and 17 patients who later progressed to ophthalmopathy. The approximately 98 discovery patients were randomly divided into training and test sets at a 7:3 ratio. Thyroid tissue and blood T-cell repertoires from more than five Graves' hyperthyroidism patients were also compared in the study. After blood sampling, hyperthyroidism patients were treated with methimazole at a starting dose of 30 mg daily, and ophthalmopathy patients were treated with high-dose intravenous methylprednisolone. TCR Vbeta CDR3 sequencing of 135 peripheral blood samples (fewer than 45 ophthalmopathy, 75 to 80 hyperthyroidism and roughly 17 progressor patients) is reported in the paper.

The CDR3 has 13 amino acids, counting the end cysteine and phenylalanine. Kept here is only the CDR3 DNA, which spans 39 bases and is read in frame from base 1. At the junction V is shortened by 6 bases and J by 1 base, with 9 bases in between. The TCR beta CDR3 regions were amplified from the RNA transcripts. For the first round of RT-PCR on the TCR CDR3, the HTBI primer set was used together with the Qiagen OneStep RT-PCR kit. The libraries were constructed in a second round of multiplex PCR and then size-selected and purified. The libraries were sequenced on an Illumina HiSeq2000 using paired-end 100 bp reads. From the authors' description of their analysis: Raw data were processed with SOAPnuke, discarding reads with adapters, uncalled bases, mean Phred below 15, or no exact constant-primer or identifier match. COPE v1.2.5 was used to merge the high-quality paired reads, and each unique nucleotide sequence was defined as a clonotype. Clonotypes were aligned to IMGT TRBV, TRBD and TRBJ reference segments using MiTCR v1.1. Only V-J combinations with frequency above 0.0001, covering 99% to 99.2% of repertoires, were analysed. The TCS score was defined as the ratio of F50 (clonal expansion) to E x V (chaos), calculated using BLOSUM62-based TCRdist between CDR3 peptides within each V-J. Welch's t-statistics and random forest reduced roughly 500 V-J features to about 12, which were used in a naive Bayes classifier (R e1071). TCRdb trimmed the raw reads at Q25, called clones with MiXCR and kept productive beta chains. A single entry per CDR3 protein holds the most common genes and DNA from its merged rows. TCRdb's processing, not the authors', yielded these V and J calls. Within this sample are hundreds of thousands of distinct CDR3 sequences, with 14% to 15% of them counted one time only. The ten largest clones represent under 15% of the sample.

This clonotype has a count of ten or more. The clone's antigen remains unknown. The input lacks base qualities; no much larger clone sits a single base away. What the authors observed across the whole study: Most expanded thyroid clonotypes (frequency above 0.001) were also detected in blood, a finding suggesting that blood repertoires may reflect thyroid immune responses. A 13 V-J signature model separated ophthalmopathy from stable hyperthyroidism, with just over 85% sensitivity and roughly 81% specificity in cross-validation and 80%/75% in testing. In validation, progression to ophthalmopathy was predicted by the model with roughly 69% sensitivity and just over 72% specificity, a median of approximately 6.5 months before onset. No statistical method was used to fix the sample size in advance, and group allocation was not hidden from the investigators.

Moderately to severely active disease, a Clinical Activity Score of at least 3, a NOSPECS grade of at least 4, and a duration under 3 months were present in ophthalmopathy patients. Any patient with an uncontrolled infection, another autoimmune disease, pregnancy or lactation was excluded. Diagnoses were established on the basis of clinical symptoms, serum thyroxine and TRAb, thyroid ultrasound, and orbital computed tomography. Ficoll-Paque density gradient centrifugation was used to isolate PBMCs from approximately 10 ml of fresh peripheral blood. Total RNA was extracted with Trizol reagent, and quality was checked on an Agilent 2100 Bioanalyzer.

The clonotype was recovered from a man aged 18 to 29 with Graves' ophthalmopathy. The chain uses TRBV12-3 or TRBV12-4 and TRBJ1-1, with the D gene not clear enough to name. The sequenced sample consisted of blood. The CDR3 region reads CASRQQENTEAFF. The nucleotide sequence is TGTGCCAGCAGACAACAAGAGAACACTGAAGCTTTCTTT.